This T cell receptor (beta chain) came from a study of a mutant IDH1 vaccine in newly diagnosed glioma. At the level of the study: Therapy received beforehand was radiotherapy, temozolomide, or both, with most patients given both.

The time point is: baseline, week 1 (first vaccination visit). This sample's treatment: pre-vaccination baseline after standard-of-care therapy. Only in-frame clones appear in the TCRdb table, and some are missing; sequencing was by immunoSEQ multiplex PCR. Of 30,000 to 40,000 clones detected, around 78% appear once; the ten largest clones hold about 9.8%. V was cut by 1 base and J by 0 bases, with 3 bases left in between. Germline lookup yields CDR1 SGHTA and CDR2 FQGNSA. CDR3 length: 13 residues. This clone turned up a few times. The sequence came from a man aged 40-49 years with glioma. Some clones in this sample may be carry-over from other donors' samples. The chain couples TRBV7-2 to TRBJ1-1; D gene ambiguous. Sequencing was performed on PBMCs, taken from a glioma patient treated with radiotherapy, temozolomide or both. The CDR3 DNA is TGTGCCAGCAGCTTAGTGCTGAACACTGAAGCTTTCTTT. Its protein is CASSLVLNTEAFF.